This entry lists 11 T cell receptor beta chains sequenced from one sample in a study of T cells in Graves' hyperthyroidism and ophthalmopathy. Amplification targeted TCR beta CDR3 regions from RNA transcripts. HTBI primers were used for first-round RT-PCR of the TCR CDR3. TCRdb re-called the multiplex PCR reads with MiXCR, one entry per CDR3 protein. This sample has a few hundred thousand distinct CDR3 sequences, with 22% found just once. Sequencing input: blood. Receptor source: a woman in her 70s with Graves' ophthalmopathy.

V gene TRBV9 combines with J gene TRBJ2-7; TRBD2 matches at 11 bases. The CDR3 runs 14 residues. The J segment lost 7 bases and the V segment lost 3 bases, leaving 6 bases of the junction unmatched. Germline CDR1 and CDR2: SGDLS and YYNGEE. CDR3 bases: TGTGCCAGCAGCGCTAGCGGGAGGTCTAGTGAGCAGTACTTC. Translated: CASSASGRSSEQYF.

Only a few counts were recorded for this clonotype. The chain couples TRBV5-1 to TRBJ2-1; 8 bases map to TRBD2. The CDR3 has 15 amino acids. CDR1 and CDR2 (germline): SGHRS, YFSETQ. Losses at the gene ends were 5 bases for V and 2 bases for J; bases not matched to a gene: 6. For the CDR3, the DNA is TGCGCCAGCAGAAGACTAGCGATCGCCTACAATGAGCAGTTCTTC. This codes for CASRRLAIAYNEQFF.

Ten or more counts support this clonotype. V and J are TRBV27 and TRBJ1-1, with a possible D match to TRBD1 (6 bases). V lost 2 bases and J lost 5, with 18 bases in between. Germline CDR1 MNHEY, CDR2 SMNVEV (reference sequence). This CDR3 is 16 amino acids long. CDR3 in amino acids: CASSLEPGAEGTEAFF. The CDR3 DNA reads TGTGCCAGCAGTTTAGAGCCAGGGGCTGAGGGAACTGAAGCTTTCTTT.

The CDR3 loop is CSARGLSGRGYNEQFF. The CDR3 region has the DNA TGCAGTGCTAGGGGTCTCAGCGGGAGAGGCTACAATGAGCAGTTCTTC. V gene TRBV20-1 combines with J gene TRBJ2-1, with 8 bases that match TRBD2. CDR1 is DFQATT and CDR2 is SNEGSKA in the germline V gene (reference sequence). The CDR3 contains 16 residues. The V gene end was trimmed by 3 bases and the J gene end by 3 bases; junction bases not matched to a gene: 10.

V and J are TRBV5-1 and TRBJ1-6; the match to TRBD1 covers 10 bases. CDR3 length equals 16 residues. From germline, CDR1 is SGHRS and CDR2 YFSETQ. The trim removed 2 bases at V and 7 bases at J, leaving 6 bases unmatched. DNA for the CDR3: TGCGCCAGCAGCTTTGCCCCGGGACAGGGGAATTCACCCCTCCACTTT. Translation gives CASSFAPGQGNSPLHF. The whole variable domain, remainder taken from reference TRBV5-1 and TRBJ1-6, is KAGVTQTPRYLIKTRGQQVTLSCSPISGHRSVSWYQQTPGQGLQFLFEYFSETQRNKGNFPGRFSGRQFSNSRSEMNVSTLELGDSALYLCASSFAPGQGNSPLHFGNGTRLTVT.

This clonotype was counted many times. The chain employs TRBV7-9 and TRBJ1-1, with TRBD1 matching 12 bases. V shed 7 bases and J 5 bases; nucleotides not matched to a gene: 11. The V gene's germline CDR1 is SEHNR and CDR2 FQNEAQ (reference sequence). This CDR3 region has 16 residues. CDR3 bases: TGTGCCAGCACCGATGGGGACAGGGGGCGCCGGACTGAAGCTTTCTTT. Its protein product is CASTDGDRGRRTEAFF.

V and J are TRBV7-8 and TRBJ1-5; D gene unclear. V was pared by 5 bases and J by 10 bases, with 12 bases between. The CDR3 is 12 amino acids. CDR1 and CDR2 (germline): SGHVS, FQNEAQ. The CDR3 coding sequence is TGTGCCAGCAGCCGACTCGGAAGTCCCCAGCATTTT. It is translated as CASSRLGSPQHF.

V and J are TRBV2 and TRBJ1-1, with D possibly being TRBD1 (5 bases). This CDR3 spans 16 amino acids. With 6 bases removed from V and 1 base from J, the gap between germline ends came to 18 bases. Germline CDR1 is SNHLY and CDR2 is FYNNEI. CDR3 in DNA: TGTGCCAGCAGCCGAGGGGTCCGCAGACAGAACACTGAAGCTTTCTTT. Translated, it gives CASSRGVRRQNTEAFF.

This chain links TRBV4-1 with TRBJ2-1; D gene ambiguous. There are 12 residues in the CDR3. V gave up 3 bases and J gave up 5 bases, with 5 bases separating them. The germline V gene has CDR1 MGHRA and CDR2 YSYEKL. CDR3: CASSQVNNEQFF. The DNA for the CDR3 is TGCGCCAGCAGCCAGGTTAACAATGAGCAGTTCTTC.

This clonotype was counted many times. V usage is TRBV28 and J usage is TRBJ2-7; 7 bases match TRBD1. This CDR3 has 15 residues. Trimming removed 5 bases from V and 5 bases from J; junction bases left unmatched: 12. Germline values: CDR1 MDHEN, CDR2 SYDVKM. CDR3 DNA: TGTGCCAGCAGTCAATTATACAGGGGAAGGAACGAGCAGTACTTC. This sequence encodes CASSQLYRGRNEQYF. The full variable domain, in which reference TRBV28 and TRBJ2-7 provide the parts outside the CDR3, is DVKVTQSSRYLVKRTGEKVFLECVQDMDHENMFWYRQDPGLGLRLIYFSYDVKMKEKGDIPEGYSVSREKKERFSLILESASTNQTSMYLCASSQLYRGRNEQYFGPGTRLTVT.

This clonotype was picked up many times. The chain carries TRBV6-1 and TRBJ1-1; D not resolved. The CDR3 covers 14 residues. Trimming cost V 6 bases and J 0 bases, with 11 bases left between them. In germline, CDR1 is MNHNS, CDR2 SASEGT. The CDR3 sequence: CASSPADMNTEAFF. In nucleotides, the CDR3 is TGTGCCAGCAGCCCCGCAGACATGAACACTGAAGCTTTCTTT.